The rows below give T cell receptor beta chains drawn from one sample of a study of Tregs in tolerant kidney transplant recipients. TCRdb's copy holds only in-frame clones and misses some; the assay was immunoSEQ multiplex PCR. Of around 70,000 clones in the sample, more than 90% are singletons; the top ten hold 9.5% to 13%. Specimen: CD8+ T cells from blood, collected before the transplant. These receptors were obtained from a human donor who received a combined kidney and bone marrow transplant. Both conserved end residues are part of each CDR3. The order of the fields is J gene, D gene, clone size, V gene, CDR3 DNA, CDR3 protein. A D gene is named only where the DNA matches it firmly. The size field is filled for only some rows; it gives once, few, many or a size class.

j_call: TRBJ2-1
d_call: .
clone_size: .
v_call: TRBV18
cdr3_nt: TGTGCCAGCTCACCCACGGGAGAAGGCCATGAGCAGTTCTTC
cdr3_aa: CASSPTGEGHEQFF

j_call: TRBJ1-4
d_call: TRBD1
clone_size: once
v_call: TRBV7-6
cdr3_nt: TGTGCCAGCAGCGGCACAGGGGGCGCAGGTGAAAAACTGTTTTTT
cdr3_aa: CASSGTGGAGEKLFF

j_call: TRBJ1-1
d_call: .
clone_size: .
v_call: TRBV4-1
cdr3_nt: TGCGCCAGCAGCCAAGGGCGGGCTGAAGCTTTCTTT
cdr3_aa: CASSQGRAEAFF

j_call: TRBJ2-7
d_call: TRBD1
clone_size: .
v_call: TRBV4-3
cdr3_nt: TGCGCCAGCAGCCAAGATTCCAGGACAGGGGGCAACGAGCAGTACTTC
cdr3_aa: CASSQDSRTGGNEQYF

j_call: TRBJ1-6
d_call: .
clone_size: .
v_call: TRBV6-5
cdr3_nt: TGTGCCAGCAGTGTAGGGGGCTCCTATAATTCACCCCTCCACTTT
cdr3_aa: CASSVGGSYNSPLHF

j_call: TRBJ2-1
d_call: .
clone_size: .
v_call: TRBV4-3
cdr3_nt: TGCGCCAGCAGCCACCTTTTAGCGGAGAGCTCCTACAATGAGCAGTTCTTC
cdr3_aa: CASSHLLAESSYNEQFF

j_call: TRBJ1-4
d_call: .
clone_size: .
v_call: TRBV4-1
cdr3_nt: TGCGCCAGCAGCCAAGGCACTACAACTAATGAAAAACTGTTTTTT
cdr3_aa: CASSQGTTTNEKLFF

j_call: TRBJ1-1
d_call: .
clone_size: .
v_call: TRBV5-1
cdr3_nt: TGCGCCAGCAGCTTGGGCGGGAACACTGAAGCTTTCTTT
cdr3_aa: CASSLGGNTEAFF

j_call: TRBJ2-1
d_call: TRBD2
clone_size: .
v_call: TRBV9
cdr3_nt: TGTGCCAGCAACCCTTTAGCGGGGGATCTGGGCAATGAGCAGTTCTTC
cdr3_aa: CASNPLAGDLGNEQFF

j_call: TRBJ1-2
d_call: .
clone_size: .
v_call: TRBV4-2
cdr3_nt: TGTGCCAGCAGCCAAGTACGGGAACTAGGCCCCTACGGCTACACCTTC
cdr3_aa: CASSQVRELGPYGYTF

j_call: TRBJ1-2
d_call: .
clone_size: .
v_call: TRBV6-5
cdr3_nt: TGTGCCAGTAGCGATTTTGGATCGAGGTATGGCTACACCTTC
cdr3_aa: CASSDFGSRYGYTF

j_call: TRBJ2-7
d_call: .
clone_size: .
v_call: TRBV5-4
cdr3_nt: TGTGCCAGCAGCTTGGAGCAGGGGACCGCCTACGAGCAGTACTTC
cdr3_aa: CASSLEQGTAYEQYF

j_call: TRBJ2-7
d_call: .
clone_size: .
v_call: TRBV9
cdr3_nt: TGTGCCAGCAGCGTAGGGGATAGCGGACTTCAGTACTTC
cdr3_aa: CASSVGDSGLQYF

j_call: TRBJ2-4
d_call: .
clone_size: .
v_call: TRBV11-3
cdr3_nt: TGTGCCAGCAGTTTAGGGACATTAGCCAAAAACATTCAGTACTTC
cdr3_aa: CASSLGTLAKNIQYF

j_call: TRBJ1-1
d_call: TRBD1
clone_size: .
v_call: TRBV7-9
cdr3_nt: TGTGCCACCCCGGCCCCCATACAAAGACAGGGTGGGGACACTGAAGCTTTCTTT
cdr3_aa: CATPAPIQRQGGDTEAFF

j_call: TRBJ2-3
d_call: TRBD2
clone_size: .
v_call: TRBV4-1
cdr3_nt: TGCGCCAGCAGCTTAGGGGCGGGAGGGCCAAATACGCAGTATTTT
cdr3_aa: CASSLGAGGPNTQYF

j_call: TRBJ2-3
d_call: .
clone_size: .
v_call: TRBV5-6
cdr3_nt: TGTGCCAGCAGCATCCAAGGAGATTCAGATACGCAGTATTTT
cdr3_aa: CASSIQGDSDTQYF

j_call: TRBJ2-7
d_call: .
clone_size: few
v_call: TRBV19
cdr3_nt: TGTGCCAGTGGGGCGGACGGCGGCTACGAGCAGTACTTC
cdr3_aa: CASGADGGYEQYF

j_call: TRBJ2-1
d_call: TRBD1
clone_size: .
v_call: TRBV9
cdr3_nt: TGTGCCAGCAGCGTAGCCGAGACAGGGGGCTATGAGCAGTTCTTC
cdr3_aa: CASSVAETGGYEQFF

j_call: TRBJ1-1
d_call: .
clone_size: .
v_call: TRBV5-8
cdr3_nt: TGTGCCAGCAGCCAAATAGTAAGATTAAAATTGAACACTGAAGCTTTCTTT
cdr3_aa: CASSQIVRLKLNTEAFF

j_call: TRBJ2-3
d_call: .
clone_size: .
v_call: TRBV14
cdr3_nt: TGTGCCAGCAGCCAACGAATAGTCTTGGCAGATACGCAGTATTTT
cdr3_aa: CASSQRIVLADTQYF

j_call: TRBJ2-5
d_call: TRBD2
clone_size: .
v_call: TRBV30
cdr3_nt: TGTGCCTGGAGTCTACAGTGGGCTAGCGGGAGAGGAGAGACCCAGTACTTC
cdr3_aa: CAWSLQWASGRGETQYF